The entry below gives a single TCR beta chain sequence along with its context. Its cognate antigen is unknown. These data are taken from a study of cytomegalovirus exposure and HLA in healthy donors. Regarding the study as a whole: As was reported, the classifier diagnosed cytomegalovirus status with high specificity and sensitivity.

The PCR made use of 60 Vbeta and 13 Jbeta primers. Original handling: There were about 80 million unique TCR beta chains by a later count, and around 10 million of them were shared. The repertoire was sequenced with immunoSEQ multiplex PCR; TCRdb's copy has only in-frame clones and lacks some. D and trimming were read from the DNA, whereas the V and J calls and clone size are those reported in that table. The table lists over 150,000 clones, 68% of them singletons. CDR1 is MDHEN and CDR2 is SYDVKM in the germline V gene. V gave up 5 bases and J gave up 2 bases, with 10 bases separating them. CDR3 size: 13 residues.

Sequenced material: PBMCs. V gene TRBV28 combines with J gene TRBJ2-7; D gene uncertain. This clonotype originated in a woman aged 40 to 49 in good health and CMV-seropositive. The CDR3: CASSASGTYEQYF. The CDR3 DNA follows: TGTGCCAGCAGTGCATCTGGCACCTACGAGCAGTACTTC.